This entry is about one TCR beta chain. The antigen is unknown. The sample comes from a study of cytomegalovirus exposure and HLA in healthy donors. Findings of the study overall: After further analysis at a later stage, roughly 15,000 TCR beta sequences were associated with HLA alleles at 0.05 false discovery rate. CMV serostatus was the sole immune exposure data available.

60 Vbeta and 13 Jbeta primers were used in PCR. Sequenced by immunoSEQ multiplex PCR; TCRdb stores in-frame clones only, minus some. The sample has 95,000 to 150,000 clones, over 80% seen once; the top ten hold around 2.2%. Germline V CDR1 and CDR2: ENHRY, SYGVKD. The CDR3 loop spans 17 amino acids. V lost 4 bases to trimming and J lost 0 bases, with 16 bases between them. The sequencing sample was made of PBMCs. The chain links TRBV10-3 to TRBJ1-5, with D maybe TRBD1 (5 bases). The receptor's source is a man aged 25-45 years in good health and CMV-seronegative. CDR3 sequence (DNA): TGTGCCATCAGTGCTACTCAGGGAGGGCATAGCAATCAGCCCCAGCATTTT. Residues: CAISATQGGHSNQPQHF.